The rows below give T cell receptor beta chains drawn from one sample of a study of CD8 T cells in ankylosing spondylitis. One entry per CDR3 protein, called by TCRdb with MiXCR from the 5' RACE reads. The sample records about 210,000 distinct CDR3 sequences, around 7.9% being singletons. Sequenced material: blood, either unsorted or a sorted T cell fraction (not recorded which). Receptors were obtained from a male donor with ankylosing spondylitis. CDR3s leave out the opening cysteine and the closing phenylalanine or tryptophan. The order of the fields is V gene, CDR3 protein.

TRBV27	ASSQFKGASGNTIY
TRBV6-2/TRBV6-3	ASSHGTPEQY
TRBV29-1	SVEWFDSSNYGYT
TRBV7-9	ASSLADSVEQF
TRBV24-1	ATSGTSGRQISGELF
TRBV29-1	SVGQGGSTEAF
TRBV20-1	SATTSGRETQY
TRBV4-3	ASSVRDIGTDTQY
TRBV4-1	ASSQSNLARFGTDTQY
TRBV4-1	ASSLKLGEGETQY
TRBV28	ASSFLLAGFSNEQF
TRBV20-1	SAREPGNTEAF